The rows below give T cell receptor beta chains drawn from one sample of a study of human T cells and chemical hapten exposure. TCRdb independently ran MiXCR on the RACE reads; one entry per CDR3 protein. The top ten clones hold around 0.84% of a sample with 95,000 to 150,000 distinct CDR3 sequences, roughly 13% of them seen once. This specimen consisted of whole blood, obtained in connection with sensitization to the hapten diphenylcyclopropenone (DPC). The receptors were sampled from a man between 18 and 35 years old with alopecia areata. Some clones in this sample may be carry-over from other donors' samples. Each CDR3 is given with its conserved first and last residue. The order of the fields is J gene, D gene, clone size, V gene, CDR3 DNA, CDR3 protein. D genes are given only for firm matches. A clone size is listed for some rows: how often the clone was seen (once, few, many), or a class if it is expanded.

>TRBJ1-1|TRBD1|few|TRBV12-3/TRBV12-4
TGTGCCAGCAGTTTATGGGGACAGCGGAACACTGAAGCTTTCTTT
CASSLWGQRNTEAFF
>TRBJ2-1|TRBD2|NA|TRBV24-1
TGTGCCACCAGGCCGGGGGGGTCCTACAATGAGCAGTTCTTC
CATRPGGSYNEQFF
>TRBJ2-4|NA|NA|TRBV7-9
TGTGCCAGCAGCCCCCCCCTCAGACAGGGAGGGTGGAAAAACATTCAGTACTTC
CASSPPLRQGGWKNIQYF
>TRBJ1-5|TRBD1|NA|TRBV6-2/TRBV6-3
TGTGCCAGCAGCCACACACCGGCACCGGGACAGGGGGCATATGATCCCCAGCATTTT
CASSHTPAPGQGAYDPQHF
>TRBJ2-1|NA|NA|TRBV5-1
TGCGCCAGCAGCTTGGCGGACCCGACTACCAATGAGCAGTTCTTC
CASSLADPTTNEQFF
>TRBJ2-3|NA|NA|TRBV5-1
TGCGCCAGCAGCCACGACGGACAGACCCTCACAGATACGCAGTATTTT
CASSHDGQTLTDTQYF
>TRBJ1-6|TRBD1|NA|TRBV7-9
TGTGCCAGCAGCTTAGTCGGGACAGGGCGGCCCCTCCACTTT
CASSLVGTGRPLHF
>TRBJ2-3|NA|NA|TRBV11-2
TGTGCCAGCAGCTTAGGGCGCAACCCTAGCACAGATACGCAGTATTTT
CASSLGRNPSTDTQYF
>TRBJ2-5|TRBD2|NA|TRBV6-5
TGTGCCAGCAGCCTATCTAGCGGGGGGGCCCAAGAGACCCAGTACTTC
CASSLSSGGAQETQYF
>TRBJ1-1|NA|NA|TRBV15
TGTGCCACCAGCAGAGATAGGTCATGGGGCGCTGAAGCTTTCTTT
CATSRDRSWGAEAFF
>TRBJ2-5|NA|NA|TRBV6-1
TGTGCCAGCAATTCCGTAACCCAGTACTTC
CASNSVTQYF
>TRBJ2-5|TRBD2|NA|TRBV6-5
TGTGCCAGCATTTTGTCGGGGGGGCTGGGTGTGGAGACCCAGTACTTC
CASILSGGLGVETQYF
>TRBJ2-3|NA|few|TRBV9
TGTGCCAGCAGCCCACACCGCACAGATACGCAGTATTTT
CASSPHRTDTQYF
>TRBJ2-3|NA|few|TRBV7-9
TGTGCCAGCAGCGAACCGGGAGCGACGCAGTATTTT
CASSEPGATQYF
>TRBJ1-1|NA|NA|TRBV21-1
TGTGCCAGCAGCAAAGTCGCGGGGAACACTGAAGCTTTCTTT
CASSKVAGNTEAFF
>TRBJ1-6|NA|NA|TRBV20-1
TGCAGTGCTAGGGATGTTCATTTAGCTTCACCCCTCCACTTT
CSARDVHLASPLHF
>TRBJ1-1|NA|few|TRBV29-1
TGCAGCGTTGCATCGAGTGAGCCGAACACTGAAGCTTTCTTT
CSVASSEPNTEAFF
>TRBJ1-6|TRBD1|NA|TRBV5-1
TGCGCCAGCAGCTCCCGGACAGGGGAGTATTCACCCCTCCACTTT
CASSSRTGEYSPLHF
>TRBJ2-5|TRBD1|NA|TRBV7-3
TGTGCCAGCAGCCTCTCAGGGGGCGCAGAGACCCAGTACTTC
CASSLSGGAETQYF
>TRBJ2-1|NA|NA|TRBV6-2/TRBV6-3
TGTGCCAGCAGCTCCCGCGAGCGGTCTGCCTACAATGAGCAGTTCTTC
CASSSRERSAYNEQFF
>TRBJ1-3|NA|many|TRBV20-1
TGCAGTGCTAGAGATGATAACTCTGGAAACACCATATATTTT
CSARDDNSGNTIYF
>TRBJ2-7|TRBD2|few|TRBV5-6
TGTGCCAGCAGCTTGACTAGCGGGGGTTACGAGCAGTACTTC
CASSLTSGGYEQYF
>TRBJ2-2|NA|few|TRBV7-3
TGTGCCAGCAGCTTATCTTTCTACACCGGGGAGCTGTTTTTT
CASSLSFYTGELFF
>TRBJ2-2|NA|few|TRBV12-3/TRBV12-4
TGTGCCACCTACAGGGAGGCCACCGGGGAGCTGTTTTTT
CATYREATGELFF
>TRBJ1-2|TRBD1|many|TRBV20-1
TGCAGTGCCCCGCAACAGGGGGCGATTGGCTACACCTTC
CSAPQQGAIGYTF
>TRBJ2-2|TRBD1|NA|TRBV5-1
TGCGCCAGCAGTTTTAGACAGGGAAAGAACACCGGGGAGCTGTTTTTT
CASSFRQGKNTGELFF
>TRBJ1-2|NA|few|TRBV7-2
TGTGCCAGCAGCTTAGGCAGAGCTGGCTATGGCTACACCTTC
CASSLGRAGYGYTF
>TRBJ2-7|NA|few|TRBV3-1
TGTGCCAGCAGCCAAGACAGAGGCTCCTACGAGCAGTACTTC
CASSQDRGSYEQYF
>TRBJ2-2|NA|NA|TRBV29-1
TGCAGCGTTGAATTTGGGGACTCCCAACCCGGGGAGCTGTTTTTT
CSVEFGDSQPGELFF
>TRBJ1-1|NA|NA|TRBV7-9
TGTGCCAGCATCGAAATCTTGGGTGTAGAAGCCATGGAAGCTTTCTTT
CASIEILGVEAMEAFF
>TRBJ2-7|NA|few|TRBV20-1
TGCAGTGCTAGACGGCCAGGTTCCTACGAGCAGTACTTC
CSARRPGSYEQYF
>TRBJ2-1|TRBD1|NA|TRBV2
TGTGCCAGCAGTTCCGGGACAGTTGGTTACAATGAGCAGTTCTTC
CASSSGTVGYNEQFF
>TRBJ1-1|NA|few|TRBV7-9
TGTGCCAGCAGCTTATATGTGGGTAATAGGTACACTGAAGCTTTCTTT
CASSLYVGNRYTEAFF
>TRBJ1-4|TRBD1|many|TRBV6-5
TGTGCCAGCAGCCCAGAGACAGGGGCCGAAAAACTGTTTTTT
CASSPETGAEKLFF